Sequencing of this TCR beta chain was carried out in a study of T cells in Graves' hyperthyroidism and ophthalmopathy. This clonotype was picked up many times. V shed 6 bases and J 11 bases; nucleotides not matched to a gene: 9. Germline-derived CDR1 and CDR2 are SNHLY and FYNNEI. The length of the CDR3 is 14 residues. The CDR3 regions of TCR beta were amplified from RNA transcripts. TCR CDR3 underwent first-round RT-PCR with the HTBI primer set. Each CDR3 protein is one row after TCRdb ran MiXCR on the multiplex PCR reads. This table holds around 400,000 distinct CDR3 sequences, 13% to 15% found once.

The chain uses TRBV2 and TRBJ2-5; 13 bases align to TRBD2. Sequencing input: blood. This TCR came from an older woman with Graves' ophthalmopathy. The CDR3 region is CASRETSGRTYQYF. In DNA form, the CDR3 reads TGTGCCAGCAGAGAGACTAGCGGGAGGACATATCAGTACTTC.